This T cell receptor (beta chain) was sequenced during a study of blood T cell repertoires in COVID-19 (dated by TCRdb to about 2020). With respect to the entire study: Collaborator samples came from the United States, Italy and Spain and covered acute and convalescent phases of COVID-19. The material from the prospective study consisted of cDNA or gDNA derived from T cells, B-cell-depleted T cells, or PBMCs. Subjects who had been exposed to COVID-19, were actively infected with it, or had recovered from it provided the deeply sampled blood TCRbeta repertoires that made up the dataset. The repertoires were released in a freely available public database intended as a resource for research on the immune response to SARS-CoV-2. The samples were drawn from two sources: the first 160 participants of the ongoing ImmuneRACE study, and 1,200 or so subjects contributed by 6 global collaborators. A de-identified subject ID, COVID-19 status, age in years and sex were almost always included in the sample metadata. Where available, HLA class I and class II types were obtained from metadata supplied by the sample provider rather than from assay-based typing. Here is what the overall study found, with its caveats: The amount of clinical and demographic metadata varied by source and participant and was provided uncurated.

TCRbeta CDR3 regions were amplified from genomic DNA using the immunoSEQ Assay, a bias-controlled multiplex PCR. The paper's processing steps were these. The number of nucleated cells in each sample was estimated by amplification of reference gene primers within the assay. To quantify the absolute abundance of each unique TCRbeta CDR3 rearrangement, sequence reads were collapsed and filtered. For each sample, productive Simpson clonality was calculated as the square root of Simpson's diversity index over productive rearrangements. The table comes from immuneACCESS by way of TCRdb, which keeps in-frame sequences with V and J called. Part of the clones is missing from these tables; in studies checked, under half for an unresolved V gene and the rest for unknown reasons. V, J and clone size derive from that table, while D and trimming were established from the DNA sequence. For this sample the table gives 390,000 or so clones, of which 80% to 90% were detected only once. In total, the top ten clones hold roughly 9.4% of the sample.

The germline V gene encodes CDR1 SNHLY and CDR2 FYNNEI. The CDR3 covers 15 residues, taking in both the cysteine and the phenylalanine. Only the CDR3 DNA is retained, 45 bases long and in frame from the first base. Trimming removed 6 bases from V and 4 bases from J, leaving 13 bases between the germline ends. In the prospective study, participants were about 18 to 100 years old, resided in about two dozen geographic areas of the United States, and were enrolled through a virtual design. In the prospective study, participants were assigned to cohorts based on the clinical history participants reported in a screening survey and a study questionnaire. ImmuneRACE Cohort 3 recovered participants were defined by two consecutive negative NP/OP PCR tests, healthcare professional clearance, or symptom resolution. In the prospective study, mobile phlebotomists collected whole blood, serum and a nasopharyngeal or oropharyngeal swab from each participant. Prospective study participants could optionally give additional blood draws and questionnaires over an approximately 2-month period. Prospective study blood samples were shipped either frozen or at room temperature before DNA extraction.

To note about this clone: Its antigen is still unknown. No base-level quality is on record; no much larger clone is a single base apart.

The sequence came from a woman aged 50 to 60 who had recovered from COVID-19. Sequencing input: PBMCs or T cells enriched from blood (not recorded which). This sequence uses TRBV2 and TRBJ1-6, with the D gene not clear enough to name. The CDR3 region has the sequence CASRQSTFYNSPLHF. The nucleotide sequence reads TGTGCCAGCAGACAGTCTACCTTTTATAATTCACCCCTCCACTTT.